Listed here are 30 T cell receptor beta chains from one sample, sequenced in a study of blood T cells in healthy people across ages. Together with a sample-barcoded 5' primer, a J-beta primer mix was included in a second PCR lasting about 7 to 12 cycles. TCRdb fed the 5' RACE reads into MiXCR, producing one record per CDR3 protein. The repertoire consists of around 900,000 distinct CDR3 sequences, with under 30% occurring once and the leading ten covering 15% to 20%. Material: blood. The receptors stem from a woman at least 80 years old in good health.

This clonotype was seen repeatedly, ten times or more. The genes are TRBV6-4 and TRBJ2-5; maybe TRBD2 (6 bases). Per germline, CDR1 MRHNA and CDR2 SNTAGT. The CDR3 spans 13 residues. Trimming pared 4 bases from V and 11 bases from J, leaving 17 bases between. CDR3: CASSASLSGEQYF. The DNA for the CDR3 is TGTGCCAGCAGTGCTTCCCTCTCGGGGGAGCAGTACTTC.

There are many counts of this clonotype. The genes are TRBV7-2 and TRBJ1-2; no clear D. Trimming took off 2 bases at V and 0 bases at J, with 13 bases between the two ends. CDR3 length: 16 residues. Per the germline V gene, CDR1 is SGHTA and CDR2 is FQGNSA. The CDR3 protein is CASSLIPRRANYGYTF. The DNA of the CDR3 is TGTGCCAGCAGCTTAATCCCAAGGCGAGCTAACTATGGCTACACCTTC.

The sample holds many counts of this clonotype. The V gene is TRBV20-1, the J gene TRBJ2-1; 10 bases line up with TRBD2. The V and J ends lost 3 bases and 9 bases, in that order; junction bases with no gene match: 11. In germline, CDR1 is DFQATT, CDR2 SNEGSKA (reference sequence). This CDR3 has 15 residues. CDR3 loop: CSARPPAGGSGEQFF. The CDR3, as DNA: TGCAGTGCTAGGCCCCCAGCGGGGGGGTCCGGTGAGCAGTTCTTC.

This clonotype has at least ten counts. The chain recombines TRBV5-1 with TRBJ2-5; tentatively, D is TRBD1 or TRBD2 (5 bases each). The CDR3 covers 14 residues. CDR1 is SGHRS and CDR2 is YFSETQ in the germline V gene. Between the trimmed V and J ends, which lost 4 bases and 4 bases, there was a span of 14 bases. The CDR3 DNA reads as TGCGCCAGCAGCCGGGACCGATCCCTAGAGACCCAGTACTTC. This translates into CASSRDRSLETQYF.

The chain carries TRBV10-2 and TRBJ2-3; D is perhaps TRBD1 or TRBD2 (5 bases each). The CDR3 runs 18 residues. Germline V gene sequence: CDR1 WSHSY, CDR2 SAAADI. V was cut by 8 bases and J by 0 bases, with 24 bases left in between. CDR3 nucleotide sequence: TGCGCCAGCGGTGGGCCAAGGGACCCCAGAATAAGCACAGATACGCAGTATTTT. Translating gives CASGGPRDPRISTDTQYF.

On this clonotype: Just one base apart from a much larger clone, this may be a read error. The V gene is TRBV5-1, the J gene TRBJ2-5, with a tentative D call TRBD2 (6 bases). The end of the DNA fits TRBJ2-7 better, so the J call may be wrong. There are 13 residues in the CDR3. CDR1 SGHRS and CDR2 YFSETQ come from the germline V gene. CDR3 amino acids: CASSLGPSDEQYF. The CDR3, as DNA: TGCGCCAGCAGCTTGGGCCCTAGCGACGAGCAGTACTTC.

This clonotype was found many times. The CDR3 sequence: CASSPGQIAKNIQYF. DNA for the CDR3: TGTGCCAGCAGTCCAGGACAGATAGCCAAAAACATTCAGTACTTC. The gene calls are TRBV6-5 and TRBJ2-4, with D possibly matching TRBD1 (6 bases). The germline V gene encodes CDR1 MNHEY and CDR2 SVGAGI. This CDR3 is built from 15 residues. V was cut by 5 bases and J by 0 bases, with 11 bases left in between.

This clonotype was seen a few times. A much bigger clone sits one base away, suggesting this may be a read error. The V call is TRBV5-1, the J call TRBJ2-3; tentatively, D is TRBD1 (5 bases). Per the germline V gene, CDR1 is SGHRS and CDR2 is YFSETQ. This CDR3 comprises 16 residues. Between the trimmed V and J ends, which lost 0 bases and 1 base, there was a span of 12 bases. The CDR3 is CASSLGGRVGTDTQYF. The CDR3 bases are TGCGCCAGCAGCTTGGGAGGCAGGGTAGGCACAGATACGCAGTATTTT. The variable domain in full, with the rest retrieved from reference TRBV5-1 and TRBJ2-3, is KAGVTQTPRYLIKTRGQQVTLSCSPISGHRSVSWYQQTPGQGLQFLFEYFSETQRNKGNFPGRFSGRQFSNSRSEMNVSTLELGDSALYLCASSLGGRVGTDTQYFGPGTRLTVL.

This clonotype occurred many times. The J gene is TRBJ2-1, the V gene TRBV3-1; TRBD2 matches at 9 bases. Germline loops: CDR1 LGHDT, CDR2 YNNKEL (reference sequence). The trim removed 3 bases at V and 7 bases at J, leaving 4 bases unmatched. The CDR3 is 14 amino acids. Written as DNA, the CDR3 is TGTGCCAGCAGCCAGGCGGGGGGGCCGAATGAGCAGTTCTTC. This gives the protein CASSQAGGPNEQFF.

This clonotype has at least ten counts. This chain joins TRBV3-1 and TRBJ1-2; no definite D call. The germline CDR1 and CDR2 sequences are LGHDT and YNNKEL (reference sequence). This CDR3 contains 12 residues. The germline V and J ends were trimmed by 0 bases and 7 bases, with 6 bases remaining between them. CDR3: CASSQESVGYTF. In DNA, the CDR3 is TGTGCCAGCAGCCAAGAGTCAGTTGGCTACACCTTC.

This clonotype came up a few times. This clone may be a read error of a much larger clone one base away. V usage is TRBV7-9 and J usage is TRBJ2-1; D ambiguous. The J call is doubtful: the DNA matches TRBJ2-7 better. Looked up from germline, CDR1 is SEHNR and CDR2 is FQNEAQ (reference sequence). There are 14 residues in the CDR3. The DNA for the CDR3 is TGTGCCAGCAGCTTAGATATTTTTCCCAATGAGCAGTACTTC. Its translation is CASSLDIFPNEQYF.

This clonotype came up many times. The chain combines TRBV11-2 with TRBJ2-3; TRBD2 agrees at 8 bases. Germline V gene data show CDR1 as SGHAT and CDR2 as FQNNGV. The CDR3 has 16 amino acids. V was pared by 4 bases and J by 0 bases, with 6 bases of the junction left unmatched. The CDR3 is CASSSPKRGSTDTQYF. CDR3 coding DNA: TGTGCCAGCAGCTCCCCTAAGCGGGGGAGCACAGATACGCAGTATTTT.

Ten or more counts support this clonotype. The chain links TRBV6-2 or TRBV6-3 to TRBJ2-6, with D uncertain. The V gene's germline CDR1 is MNHEY and CDR2 SVGEGT. The V gene lost 6 bases and the J gene lost 0 bases, with 9 bases spanning the gap. CDR3 size: 15 residues. The CDR3 coding sequence is TGTGCCAGCAGCCCTCAACACTCTGGGGCCAACGTCCTGACTTTC. Translating gives CASSPQHSGANVLTF.

In its sample, this clonotype was seen many times. J is TRBJ2-1 and V is TRBV5-5; no reliable D call. The germline V gene encodes CDR1 SGHKS and CDR2 YYEKEE (reference sequence). The CDR3 has 16 amino acids. Trimming pared 3 bases from V and 1 base from J, leaving 14 bases between. The chain's CDR3 is CASSYFVVGSYNEQFF. The CDR3 region has the DNA TGTGCCAGCAGCTACTTCGTCGTCGGATCCTACAATGAGCAGTTCTTC.

Comment on this clonotype: With a much larger clone just one base away, this may be a read error. V usage is TRBV3-1 and J usage is TRBJ2-3; D is perhaps TRBD1 (6 bases). CDR3 length: 15 amino acids. In germline, CDR1 is LGHDT, CDR2 YNNKEL (reference sequence). The CDR3 DNA reads TGTGCCGGCAGCCCCAGGGGCATCAACACAGATACGCAGTATTTT. It codes for CAGSPRGINTDTQYF.

With regard to this clonotype: A clone one base away is much larger, so this may be a read error. The rearrangement links TRBV12-3 or TRBV12-4 to TRBJ2-1, with 10 bases identical to TRBD1. The CDR3 sequence is 16 residues long. Here the CDR3 reads CASSPRGTGAYNKQFF. The CDR3 DNA sequence: TGTGCCAGCAGTCCCCGGGGGACAGGGGCCTACAATAAGCAGTTCTTC.

The chain carries TRBV29-1 and TRBJ2-5; 9 nucleotides match TRBD2. CDR3 length: 14 amino acids. The germline V gene has CDR1 SQVTM and CDR2 ANQGSEA. The CDR3 DNA sequence: TGCGGGTCAGAGGCGGGGGGGCTAGACAATGAGCAGTACTTC. Translating gives CGSEAGGLDNEQYF.

This clonotype was seen at least ten times. The chain links TRBV6-6 to TRBJ2-3, with a weak D call TRBD2 (5 bases). The CDR3 is 16 amino acids. Germline lookup yields CDR1 MNHNY and CDR2 SVGAGI (reference sequence). Trimming removed 6 bases at V and 1 base at J, with 17 bases between. This CDR3 reads CASRRTAGRGTDTQYF. In DNA, the CDR3 is TGTGCCAGCAGGAGGACTGCCGGAAGGGGCACAGATACGCAGTATTTT.

Comments on this clonotype: This may arise from a read error, as a much more abundant clone is one base away. The rearrangement uses TRBV4-2 and TRBJ2-5; TRBD1 aligns across 12 bases. Germline V gives CDR1 LGHNA, CDR2 YNFKEQ. Trimming at V came to 3 bases and at J to 5 bases, leaving 22 bases not matched to a gene. This CDR3 contains 21 residues. CDR3 in DNA: TGTGCCAGCAGCCACGAGTCCGGGACAGGGGGCGCGGGTTCCCGACGGGAGACCCAGTACTTC. Encoded protein: CASSHESGTGGAGSRRETQYF.

Many counts were recorded for this clonotype. This chain uses TRBV9 with TRBJ2-5, with TRBD2 matching 9 bases. Looked up from germline, CDR1 is SGDLS and CDR2 is YYNGEE. Trimming cost V 5 bases and J 4 bases; bases outside gene matches: 6. This CDR3 region has 14 residues. The CDR3 DNA follows: TGTGCCAGCAGTCGCGGGGGGGGAGGAGAGACCCAGTACTTC. Protein sequence: CASSRGGGGETQYF.

The chain couples TRBV7-9 to TRBJ2-7; maybe TRBD2 (6 bases). The assigned J gene may be wrong: the sequence end matches TRBJ2-5 better. Germline loops: CDR1 SEHNR, CDR2 FQNEAQ (reference sequence). This CDR3 is 16 amino acids long. The DNA for the CDR3 is TGTGCCAGCAGCTCGGGGGACCGACGAGTGCGCGAGACCCAGTACTTC. Its translation: CASSSGDRRVRETQYF.

This clonotype has at least ten counts. The gene calls are TRBV5-6 and TRBJ2-4, with no clear D. From germline, CDR1 is SGHDT and CDR2 YYEEEE. The CDR3 runs to 13 residues. The ends were cut back, 2 bases at V and 7 bases at J, with 10 bases in the middle. For the CDR3, the DNA is TGTGCCAGCAGCTTTTTTGAGGCGAACATTCAGTACTTC. It specifies CASSFFEANIQYF. The full variable domain, rest sourced from reference TRBV5-6 and TRBJ2-4, is DAGVTQSPTHLIKTRGQQVTLRCSPKSGHDTVSWYQQALGQGPQFIFQYYEEEERQRGNFPDRFSGHQFPNYSSELNVNALLLGDSALYLCASSFFEANIQYFGAGTRLSVL.

This clonotype was observed a handful of times. The rearrangement links TRBV20-1 to TRBJ2-2; no definite D call. CDR1 is DFQATT, CDR2 SNEGSKA, per germline (reference sequence). The V end lost 3 bases, the J end lost 0 bases, and 8 bases lay between the germline ends. The CDR3 spans 14 residues. The DNA of the CDR3 is TGCAGTGCTAGCGATAGGACGAACACCGGGGAGCTGTTTTTT. It is translated as CSASDRTNTGELFF.

This clonotype was observed at least ten times. The chain combines TRBV7-2 with TRBJ2-1; a weak D match, TRBD2 (7 bases). The CDR3 is 15 residues long. Germline V gene data show CDR1 as SGHTA and CDR2 as FQGNSA. Trimming pared 4 bases from V and 3 bases from J, leaving 13 bases between. The CDR3 nucleotides read TGTGCCAGCAGCTGGGGCGGGGGCTACTACAATGAGCAGTTCTTC. Translation gives CASSWGGGYYNEQFF.

This clonotype appeared many times. The V gene is TRBV20-1, the J gene TRBJ1-2, with 9 bases fitting TRBD1. Per the germline V gene, CDR1 is DFQATT and CDR2 is SNEGSKA (reference sequence). The trim removed 3 bases at V and 6 bases at J, leaving 5 bases unmatched. This CDR3 comprises 13 residues. CDR3 sequence: CSASQQGAHGYTF. CDR3 sequence (DNA): TGCAGTGCTAGTCAACAGGGGGCCCATGGCTACACCTTC.

This chain uses TRBV7-2 with TRBJ2-2; D may be TRBD2 (7 bases). With 7 bases removed from V and 4 bases from J, the gap between germline ends came to 13 bases. CDR1 SGHTA and CDR2 FQGNSA come from the germline V gene. CDR3 length: 14 residues. The CDR3 sequence is CASIDAGATGELFF. The CDR3 DNA sequence: TGTGCCAGCATCGATGCGGGGGCCACCGGGGAGCTGTTTTTT. The full variable domain, with the rest looked up from reference TRBV7-2 and TRBJ2-2, is GAGVSQSPSNKVTEKGKDVELRCDPISGHTALYWYRQSLGQGLEFLIYFQGNSAPDKSGLPSDRFSAERTGGSVSTLTIQRTQQEDSAVYLCASIDAGATGELFFGEGSRLTVL.

This sequence joins TRBV6-6 and TRBJ2-2; D is perhaps TRBD2 (5 bases). Germline lookup yields CDR1 MNHNY and CDR2 SVGAGI (reference sequence). Trimming shortened V by 7 bases and J by 7 bases, and 13 bases separated the two germline ends. This CDR3 comprises 13 residues. CDR3 protein: CASTPRGYGELFF. The CDR3 DNA follows: TGTGCCAGCACTCCACGAGGGTACGGGGAGCTGTTTTTT.

This clonotype was counted a few times. For the CDR3, the DNA is TGCAGTGCTAGCGGTCAGGGTTTGAACACTGAAGCTTTCTTT. It translates to CSASGQGLNTEAFF. The rearrangement joins TRBV20-1 to TRBJ1-1; TRBD1 is a possible D gene (5 bases). There are 14 residues in the CDR3. CDR1 is DFQATT and CDR2 is SNEGSKA in the germline V gene (reference sequence). The V and J ends lost 3 bases and 0 bases respectively, with 11 bases between them.

This clonotype has only one observation. V usage is TRBV6-1 and J usage is TRBJ1-1; TRBD1 matches 7 bases. Germline CDR1 and CDR2: MNHNS and SASEGT. This CDR3 comprises 14 residues. Trimming at V came to 4 bases and at J to 1 base, leaving 3 bases not matched to a gene. The CDR3 DNA sequence: TGTGCCAGCAGTGCTCGGACAGGGAACACTGAAGCTTTCTTT. Residues: CASSARTGNTEAFF.

This clonotype was seen repeatedly, ten times or more. This chain links TRBV20-1 with TRBJ1-5; D gene ambiguous. The V end lost 3 bases, the J end lost 4 bases, and 13 bases lay between the germline ends. The CDR3 totals 14 residues. CDR1 and CDR2 (germline): DFQATT, SNEGSKA (reference sequence). As DNA, the CDR3 is TGCAGTGCTAGCGTCGTTCCTTTAAATCAGCCCCAGCATTTT. Its translation is CSASVVPLNQPQHF.